Following are 17 T cell receptor beta chains from one sample sequenced in a study of T-cell memory formation after mild COVID-19. TCRdb independently ran MiXCR on the 5' RACE reads; one entry per CDR3 protein. The sample records roughly 500,000 distinct CDR3 sequences, about a fifth being singletons. The sample was PBMCs or a T cell subset sorted from them (not recorded which). Receptor source: an adult woman who had mild COVID-19 (a few samples of this study predate the infection). Cell type and time point are not known.

The chain links TRBV4-1 to TRBJ1-2, with 9 bases matching TRBD1. Losses at the gene ends were 2 bases for V and 4 bases for J; bases not matched to a gene: 11. This CDR3 has 17 amino acids. Germline V CDR1 and CDR2: MGHRA, YSYEKL. The CDR3 here is CASSQIVVGTGSYGYTF. The CDR3 DNA reads as TGCGCCAGCAGCCAAATCGTTGTTGGGACAGGGTCCTATGGCTACACCTTC.

This clonotype was observed a handful of times. The J gene is TRBJ2-5, the V gene TRBV18; TRBD2 is a possible D gene (5 bases). CDR1 KGHSH and CDR2 LQKENI come from the germline V gene. V gave up 1 base and J gave up 0 bases, with 6 bases separating them. The CDR3 is made up of 14 amino acids. CDR3 amino acids: CASSPQRDQETQYF. CDR3 nucleotides: TGTGCCAGCTCACCACAGAGGGACCAAGAGACCCAGTACTTC. The full variable domain, completed using reference TRBV18 and TRBJ2-5, is NAGVMQNPRHLVRRRGQEARLRCSPMKGHSHVYWYRQLPEEGLKFMVYLQKENIIDESGMPKERFSAEFPKEGPSILRIQQVVRGDSAAYFCASSPQRDQETQYFGPGTRLLVL.

The chain uses TRBV7-2 and TRBJ2-3; 11 bases fit TRBD2. This CDR3 spans 16 amino acids. V lost 5 bases to trimming and J lost 3 bases; unmatched junction nucleotides: 7. From germline, CDR1 is SGHTA and CDR2 FQGNSA. The CDR3 DNA is TGTGCCAGCAGCGTGAGACTAGCGGGAATGACAGATACGCAGTATTTT. Protein sequence: CASSVRLAGMTDTQYF.

This clonotype was detected many times. The chain is built from TRBV7-9 and TRBJ1-1, with a tentative D call TRBD1 (5 bases). The CDR3 sequence is 13 residues long. Germline CDR1 and CDR2: SEHNR and FQNEAQ (reference sequence). V was cut by 6 bases and J by 6 bases, with 14 bases left in between. CDR3 DNA: TGTGCCAGCAGTCTGACCGGGGCAGCTGAAGCTTTCTTT. It translates to CASSLTGAAEAFF.

The chain employs TRBV6-2 or TRBV6-3 and TRBJ1-4; D is ambiguous. From germline, CDR1 is MNHEY and CDR2 SVGEGT. V was cut by 2 bases and J by 0 bases, with 7 bases left in between. The CDR3 has 15 residues. DNA of the CDR3: TGTGCCAGCAGTTACCAGGCCGCAACTAATGAAAAACTGTTTTTT. Encoded protein: CASSYQAATNEKLFF.

The rearrangement joins TRBV4-3 to TRBJ2-7; no firm D call. The CDR3 loop spans 15 amino acids. V lost 1 base to trimming and J lost 2 bases, with 12 bases between them. Germline V gene sequence: CDR1 LGHNA, CDR2 YSLEER. This CDR3 is CASSQGMAFAYEQYF. The CDR3 region has the DNA TGCGCCAGCAGCCAAGGCATGGCGTTCGCCTACGAGCAGTACTTC.

This clonotype was detected only a few times. V usage is TRBV30 and J usage is TRBJ2-1; D possibly corresponds to TRBD2 (6 bases). The length of the CDR3 is 14 residues. The germline V and J ends were trimmed by 1 base and 4 bases, with 11 bases remaining between them. CDR1 and CDR2 from the germline V gene are GTSNPN and SVGIG (reference sequence). CDR3 in DNA: TGTGCCTGGAGTGGCGGGACGAGATACAATGAGCAGTTCTTC. Its translation is CAWSGGTRYNEQFF. Combining the CDR3 with reference TRBV30 and TRBJ2-1 gives the whole variable domain SQTIHQWPATLVQPVGSPLSLECTVEGTSNPNLYWYRQAAGRGLQLLFYSVGIGQISSEVPQNLSASRPQDRQFILSSKKLLLSDSGFYLCAWSGGTRYNEQFFGPGTRLTVL.

This clonotype has a single count. V usage is TRBV12-3 or TRBV12-4 and J usage is TRBJ1-2; D is undetermined. Trimming took 6 bases from V and 3 from J, leaving 8 bases between them. CDR3 length equals 12 residues. CDR3 nucleotides: TGTGCCAGCAGGTCGAGGGACTATGGCTACACCTTC. Its translation: CASRSRDYGYTF.

The chain joins TRBV15 to TRBJ2-3, with D perhaps matching TRBD2 (7 bases). V lost 6 bases and J lost 0, with 25 bases in between. Germline CDR1 and CDR2: LNHNV and YYDKDF (reference sequence). There are 19 residues in the CDR3. The CDR3 sequence is CATSRPRGGGAQSTDTQYF. The CDR3 DNA sequence: TGTGCCACCAGTCGCCCACGGGGAGGGGGGGCGCAGAGCACAGATACGCAGTATTTT.

The chain is built from TRBV7-8 and TRBJ2-3; TRBD2 aligns across 7 bases. Unmatched junction bases numbered 5, after V lost 6 bases and J lost 2 bases. CDR1 is SGHVS and CDR2 is FQNEAQ in the germline V gene. CDR3 length: 14 amino acids. In DNA form, the CDR3 reads TGTGCCAGCAGTAAGCGGGGCTTCACAGATACGCAGTATTTT. It specifies CASSKRGFTDTQYF.

The CDR3: CASSIDRGTNSPLHF. The CDR3 nucleotides read TGTGCCAGCAGCATCGACCGGGGGACGAATTCACCCCTCCACTTT. This chain connects TRBV13 to TRBJ1-6, with D perhaps TRBD1 (5 bases). Germline V gene lookup returns CDR1 PRHDT and CDR2 FYEKMQ (reference sequence). This CDR3 is built from 15 residues. V gave up 5 bases and J gave up 7 bases, with 15 bases separating them. Supplemented by reference TRBV13 and TRBJ1-6, the full variable domain reads AAGVIQSPRHLIKEKRETATLKCYPIPRHDTVYWYQQGPGQDPQFLISFYEKMQSDKGSIPDRFSAQQFSDYHSELNMSSLELGDSALYFCASSIDRGTNSPLHFGNGTRLTVT.

The rearrangement joins TRBV5-6 to TRBJ1-2, with D unresolved. The CDR3 contains 13 residues. Germline loops: CDR1 SGHDT, CDR2 YYEEEE. V dropped 3 bases and J dropped 4 bases, with 10 bases sitting between them. The CDR3 DNA reads as TGTGCCAGCAGCTCCAAGACAAGCTATGGCTACACCTTC. Translated, it gives CASSSKTSYGYTF.

A few counts support this clonotype. CDR3 DNA sequence: TGTGCCAGCAGTTACTCGGGGACGGAGTATTTTAATGAGCAGTTCTTC. This encodes CASSYSGTEYFNEQFF. The chain employs TRBV6-2 or TRBV6-3 and TRBJ2-1; tentatively, D is TRBD1 or TRBD2 (5 bases each). The CDR3 is made up of 16 amino acids. Trimming removed 0 bases from V and 7 bases from J, with 16 bases in between. Germline V gives CDR1 MNHEY, CDR2 SVGEGT.

This clonotype was recorded a few times. The rearrangement joins TRBV12-3 or TRBV12-4 to TRBJ2-7; 9 nucleotides agree with TRBD2. The CDR3 consists of 15 residues. V gave up 5 bases and J gave up 6 bases; unmatched junction bases: 11. The CDR3, as DNA: TGTGCCAGCAGTCCCAGGGGACTTAGCGGGAGCGAGCAGTACTTC. This encodes CASSPRGLSGSEQYF.

This clonotype was found a few times. The chain is built from TRBV12-3 or TRBV12-4 and TRBJ1-2, with a possible D match to TRBD1 (5 bases). Trimming removed 6 bases from V and 3 bases from J, with 17 bases in between. The CDR3 runs 15 residues. CDR3 bases: TGTGCCAGCAGCCTCGGGGCTACTACTCACTATGGCTACACCTTC. Protein sequence: CASSLGATTHYGYTF.

The chain uses TRBV6-4 and TRBJ1-2, with D possibly TRBD1 on 5 matching bases. The CDR3 runs to 16 residues. CDR1 and CDR2 (germline): MRHNA, SNTAGT. Trimming pared 3 bases from V and 5 bases from J, leaving 19 bases between. In nucleotides, the CDR3 is TGTGCCAGCAGTGATGTAATGGACAACGATCGGTATGGCTACACCTTC. This encodes CASSDVMDNDRYGYTF.

The chain recombines TRBV4-3 with TRBJ2-5, with D hard to call. V shed 3 bases and J shed 4 bases, with 9 bases lying between them. Germline V gene lookup returns CDR1 LGHNA and CDR2 YSLEER. The CDR3 loop spans 13 amino acids. The CDR3 is CASSQSAGETQYF. CDR3 bases: TGCGCCAGCAGCCAGAGCGCAGGAGAGACCCAGTACTTC.